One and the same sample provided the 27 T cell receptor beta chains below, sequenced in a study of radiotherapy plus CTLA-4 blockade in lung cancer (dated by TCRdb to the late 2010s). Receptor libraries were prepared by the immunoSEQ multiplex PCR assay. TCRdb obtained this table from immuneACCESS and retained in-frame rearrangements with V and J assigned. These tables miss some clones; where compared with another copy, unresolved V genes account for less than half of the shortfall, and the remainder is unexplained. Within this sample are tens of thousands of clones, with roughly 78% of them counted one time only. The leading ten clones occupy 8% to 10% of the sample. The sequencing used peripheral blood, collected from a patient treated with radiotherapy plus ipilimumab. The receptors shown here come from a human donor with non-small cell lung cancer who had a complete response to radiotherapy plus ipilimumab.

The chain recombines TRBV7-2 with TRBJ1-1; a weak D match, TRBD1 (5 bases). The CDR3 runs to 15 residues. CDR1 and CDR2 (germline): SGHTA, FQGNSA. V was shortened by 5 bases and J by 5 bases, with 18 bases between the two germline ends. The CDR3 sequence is CASSLDGGKWTEAFF. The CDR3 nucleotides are TGTGCCAGCAGCCTTGATGGGGGTAAATGGACTGAAGCTTTCTTT.

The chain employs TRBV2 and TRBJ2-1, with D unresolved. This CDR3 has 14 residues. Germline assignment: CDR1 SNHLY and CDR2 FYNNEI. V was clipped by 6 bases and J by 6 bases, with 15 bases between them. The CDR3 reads CASRGLVTVNEQFF. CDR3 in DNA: TGTGCCAGCAGGGGTCTGGTGACCGTCAATGAGCAGTTCTTC.

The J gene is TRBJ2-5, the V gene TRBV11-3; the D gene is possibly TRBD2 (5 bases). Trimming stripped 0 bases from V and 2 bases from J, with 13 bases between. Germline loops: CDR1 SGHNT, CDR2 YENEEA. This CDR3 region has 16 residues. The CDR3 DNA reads TGTGCCAGCAGCTTAGACCCTAGCAGATCGCAAGAGACCCAGTACTTC. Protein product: CASSLDPSRSQETQYF.

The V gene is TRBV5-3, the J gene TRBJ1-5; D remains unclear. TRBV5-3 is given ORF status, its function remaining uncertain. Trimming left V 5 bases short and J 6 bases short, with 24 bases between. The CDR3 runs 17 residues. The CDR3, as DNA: TGTGCCAGAAGTCCACCCATTTGGATCCGATGTTGTCAGCCCCAGCATTTT. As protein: CARSPPIWIRCCQPQHF.

The CDR3 sequence: CASSFGFQETQYF. The CDR3 bases are TGTGCCAGCAGCTTCGGTTTTCAAGAGACCCAGTACTTC. The genes are TRBV11-3 and TRBJ2-5; D is unresolved. The V gene's germline CDR1 is SGHNT and CDR2 YENEEA. Deletions cut 3 bases from V and 2 bases from J, with 7 bases between. This CDR3 spans 13 amino acids. The full variable domain, with the rest looked up from reference TRBV11-3 and TRBJ2-5, is EAGVVQSPRYKIIEKKQPVAFWCNPISGHNTLYWYLQNLGQGPELLIRYENEEAVDDSQLPKDRFSAERLKGVDSTLKIQPAELGDSAVYLCASSFGFQETQYFGPGTRLLVL.

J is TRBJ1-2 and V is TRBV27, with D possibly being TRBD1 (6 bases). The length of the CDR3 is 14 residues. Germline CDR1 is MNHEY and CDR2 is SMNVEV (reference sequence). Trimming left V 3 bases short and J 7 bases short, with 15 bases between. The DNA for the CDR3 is TGTGCCAGCAGTTTGGCAGGGGCCTTGGGTGGCTACACCTTC. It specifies CASSLAGALGGYTF.

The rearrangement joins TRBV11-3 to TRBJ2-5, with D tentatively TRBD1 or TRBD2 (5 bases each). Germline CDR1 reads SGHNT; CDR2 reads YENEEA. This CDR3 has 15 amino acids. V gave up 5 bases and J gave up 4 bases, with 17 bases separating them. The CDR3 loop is CASSPLTARGETQYF. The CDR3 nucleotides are TGTGCCAGCAGCCCCCTGACAGCCCGGGGAGAGACCCAGTACTTC.

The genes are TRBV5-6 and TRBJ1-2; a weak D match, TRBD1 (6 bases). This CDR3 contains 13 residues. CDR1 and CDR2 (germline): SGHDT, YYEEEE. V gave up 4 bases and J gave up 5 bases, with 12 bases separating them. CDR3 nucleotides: TGTGCCAGCAGCCCCGCAGGGGCTTATGGCTACACCTTC. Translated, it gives CASSPAGAYGYTF. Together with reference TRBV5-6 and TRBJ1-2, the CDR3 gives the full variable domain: DAGVTQSPTHLIKTRGQQVTLRCSPKSGHDTVSWYQQALGQGPQFIFQYYEEEERQRGNFPDRFSGHQFPNYSSELNVNALLLGDSALYLCASSPAGAYGYTFGSGTRLTVV.

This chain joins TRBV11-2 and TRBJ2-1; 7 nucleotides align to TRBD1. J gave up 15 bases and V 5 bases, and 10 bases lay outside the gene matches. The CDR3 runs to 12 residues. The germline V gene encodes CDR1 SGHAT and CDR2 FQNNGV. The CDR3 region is CASSLIGTAWFF. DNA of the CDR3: TGTGCCAGCAGCCTAATCGGGACAGCGTGGTTCTTC.

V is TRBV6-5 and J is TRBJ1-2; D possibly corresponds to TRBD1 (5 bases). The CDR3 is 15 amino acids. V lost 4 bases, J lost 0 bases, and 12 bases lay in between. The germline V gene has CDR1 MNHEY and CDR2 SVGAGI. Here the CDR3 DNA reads TGTGCCAGCAGTTCCATGGGGACGGCTAACTATGGCTACACCTTC. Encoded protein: CASSSMGTANYGYTF.

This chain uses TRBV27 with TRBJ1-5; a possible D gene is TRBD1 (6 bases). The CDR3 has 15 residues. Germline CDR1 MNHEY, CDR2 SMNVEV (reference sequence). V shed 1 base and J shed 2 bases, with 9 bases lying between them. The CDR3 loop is CASSLFRGGNQPQHF. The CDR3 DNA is TGTGCCAGCAGTTTATTCAGGGGTGGCAATCAGCCCCAGCATTTT.

The CDR3 nucleotides read TGTGCCAGCCTCGGGCTAGCGGGAGGGCGTGACACAGATACGCAGTATTTT. Its protein is CASLGLAGGRDTDTQYF. This chain links TRBV28 with TRBJ2-3; 12 bases agree with TRBD2. This CDR3 is 17 amino acids long. V dropped 8 bases and J dropped 2; count of bases not matched to a gene: 11. The V gene's germline CDR1 is MDHEN and CDR2 SYDVKM.

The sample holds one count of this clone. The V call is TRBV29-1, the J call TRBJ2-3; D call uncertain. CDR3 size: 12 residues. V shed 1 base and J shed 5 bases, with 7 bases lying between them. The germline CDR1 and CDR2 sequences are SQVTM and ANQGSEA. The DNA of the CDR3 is TGCAGCGTTGAAGCCGAGATAGATACGCAGTATTTT. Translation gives CSVEAEIDTQYF.

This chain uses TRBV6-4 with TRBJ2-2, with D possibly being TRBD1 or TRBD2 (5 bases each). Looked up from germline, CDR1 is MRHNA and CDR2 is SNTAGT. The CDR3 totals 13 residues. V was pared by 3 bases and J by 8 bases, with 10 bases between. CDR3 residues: CASSEERGGELFF. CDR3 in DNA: TGTGCCAGCAGTGAGGAGAGGGGTGGGGAGCTGTTTTTT.

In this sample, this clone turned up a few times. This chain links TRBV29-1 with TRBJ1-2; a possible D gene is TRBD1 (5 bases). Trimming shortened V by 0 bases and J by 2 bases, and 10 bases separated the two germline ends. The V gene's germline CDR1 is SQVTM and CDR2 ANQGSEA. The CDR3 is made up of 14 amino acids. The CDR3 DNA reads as TGCAGCGTTGAAGATTCGCCAGGGAACTATGGCTACACCTTC. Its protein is CSVEDSPGNYGYTF.

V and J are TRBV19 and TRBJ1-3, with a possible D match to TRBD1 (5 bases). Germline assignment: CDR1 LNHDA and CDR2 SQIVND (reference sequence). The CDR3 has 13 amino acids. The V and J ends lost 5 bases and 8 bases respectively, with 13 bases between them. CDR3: CASSPGRGHTIYF. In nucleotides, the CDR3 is TGTGCCAGTAGTCCTGGGCGGGGCCACACCATATATTTT.

CDR3 in amino acids: CASSHNRDLRNEQFF. CDR3 nucleotide sequence: TGTGCCAGCAGCCATAACCGGGACCTCAGGAATGAGCAGTTCTTC. The chain has TRBV7-9 and TRBJ2-1, with D perhaps TRBD1 or TRBD2 (5 bases each). Germline-derived CDR1 and CDR2 are SEHNR and FQNEAQ (reference sequence). V was pared by 5 bases and J by 7 bases, with 18 bases between. This CDR3 comprises 15 residues.

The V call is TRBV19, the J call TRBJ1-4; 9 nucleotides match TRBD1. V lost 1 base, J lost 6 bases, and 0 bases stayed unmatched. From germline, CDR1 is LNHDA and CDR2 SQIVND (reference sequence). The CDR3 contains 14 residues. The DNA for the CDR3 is TGTGCCAGTAGTATAGGGACAGGGGATGAAAAACTGTTTTTT. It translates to CASSIGTGDEKLFF.

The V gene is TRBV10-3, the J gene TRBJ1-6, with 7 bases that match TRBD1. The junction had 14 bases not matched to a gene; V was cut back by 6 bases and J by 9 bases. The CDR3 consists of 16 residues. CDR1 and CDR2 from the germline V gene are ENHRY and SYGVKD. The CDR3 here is CAISDLGQLIGSPLHF. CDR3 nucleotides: TGTGCCATCAGCGACCTGGGACAGCTTATTGGTTCACCCCTCCACTTT.

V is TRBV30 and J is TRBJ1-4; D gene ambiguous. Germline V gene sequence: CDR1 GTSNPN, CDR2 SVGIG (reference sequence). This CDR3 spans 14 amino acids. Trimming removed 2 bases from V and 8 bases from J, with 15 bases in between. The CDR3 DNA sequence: TGTGCCTGGAGTATTCGGCGGAGTGGGGAAAAACTGTTTTTT. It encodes CAWSIRRSGEKLFF.

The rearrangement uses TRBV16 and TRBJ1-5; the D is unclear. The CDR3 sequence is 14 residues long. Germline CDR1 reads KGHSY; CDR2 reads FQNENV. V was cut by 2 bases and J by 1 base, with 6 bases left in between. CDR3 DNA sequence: TGTGCCAGCAGCCAAGTTAGCAGCAATCAGCCCCAGCATTTT. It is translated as CASSQVSSNQPQHF.

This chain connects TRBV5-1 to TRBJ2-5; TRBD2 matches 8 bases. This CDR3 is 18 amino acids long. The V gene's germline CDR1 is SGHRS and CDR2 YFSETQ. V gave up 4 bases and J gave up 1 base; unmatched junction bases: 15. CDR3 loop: CASSTSGLLADRQETQYF. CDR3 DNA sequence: TGCGCCAGCAGCACCTCCGGCTTACTAGCGGACCGCCAAGAGACCCAGTACTTC. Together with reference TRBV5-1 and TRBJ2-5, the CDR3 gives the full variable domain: KAGVTQTPRYLIKTRGQQVTLSCSPISGHRSVSWYQQTPGQGLQFLFEYFSETQRNKGNFPGRFSGRQFSNSRSEMNVSTLELGDSALYLCASSTSGLLADRQETQYFGPGTRLLVL.

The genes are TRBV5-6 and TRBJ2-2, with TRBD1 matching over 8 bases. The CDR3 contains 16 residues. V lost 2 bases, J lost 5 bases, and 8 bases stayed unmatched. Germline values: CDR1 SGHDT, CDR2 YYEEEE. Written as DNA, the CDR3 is TGTGCCAGCAGCTTCCAGGACAGGGTAAAGACCGGGGAGCTGTTTTTT. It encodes CASSFQDRVKTGELFF.

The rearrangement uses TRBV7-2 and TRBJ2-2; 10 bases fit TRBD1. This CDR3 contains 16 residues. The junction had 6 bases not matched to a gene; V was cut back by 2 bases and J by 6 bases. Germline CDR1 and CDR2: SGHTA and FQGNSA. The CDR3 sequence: CASSLQTGGRAGELFF. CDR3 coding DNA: TGTGCCAGCAGCTTACAGACAGGGGGCAGGGCCGGGGAGCTGTTTTTT.

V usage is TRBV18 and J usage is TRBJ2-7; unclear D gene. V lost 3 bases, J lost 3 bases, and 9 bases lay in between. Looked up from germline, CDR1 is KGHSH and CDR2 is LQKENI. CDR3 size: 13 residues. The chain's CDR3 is CASSPTGLYEQYV. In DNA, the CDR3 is TGTGCCAGCTCACCTACGGGCCTCTACGAGCAGTACGTC.

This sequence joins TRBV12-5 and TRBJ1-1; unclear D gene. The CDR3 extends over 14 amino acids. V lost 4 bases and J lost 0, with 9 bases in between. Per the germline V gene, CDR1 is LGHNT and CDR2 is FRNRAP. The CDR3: CASGSQAMNTEAFF. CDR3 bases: TGTGCTAGTGGTTCGCAGGCGATGAACACTGAAGCTTTCTTT.

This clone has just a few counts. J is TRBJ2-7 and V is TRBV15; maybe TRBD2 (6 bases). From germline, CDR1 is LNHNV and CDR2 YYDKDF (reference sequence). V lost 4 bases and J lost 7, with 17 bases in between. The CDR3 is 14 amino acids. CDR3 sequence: CATSMTGSYREQYF. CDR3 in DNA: TGTGCCACCAGCATGACCGGGAGCTACAGGGAGCAGTACTTC.